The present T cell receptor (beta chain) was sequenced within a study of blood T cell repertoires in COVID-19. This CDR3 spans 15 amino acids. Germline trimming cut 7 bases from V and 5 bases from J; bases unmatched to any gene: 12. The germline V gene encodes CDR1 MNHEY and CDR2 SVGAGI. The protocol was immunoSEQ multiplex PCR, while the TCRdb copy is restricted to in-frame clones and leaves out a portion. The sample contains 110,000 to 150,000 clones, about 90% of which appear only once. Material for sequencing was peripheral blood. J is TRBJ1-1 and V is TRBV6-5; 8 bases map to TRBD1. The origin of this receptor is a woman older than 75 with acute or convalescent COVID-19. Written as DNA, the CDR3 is TGTGCCAGCACCCGAGGACAGGGAATCAGGACTGAAGCTTTCTTT. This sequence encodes CASTRGQGIRTEAFF.